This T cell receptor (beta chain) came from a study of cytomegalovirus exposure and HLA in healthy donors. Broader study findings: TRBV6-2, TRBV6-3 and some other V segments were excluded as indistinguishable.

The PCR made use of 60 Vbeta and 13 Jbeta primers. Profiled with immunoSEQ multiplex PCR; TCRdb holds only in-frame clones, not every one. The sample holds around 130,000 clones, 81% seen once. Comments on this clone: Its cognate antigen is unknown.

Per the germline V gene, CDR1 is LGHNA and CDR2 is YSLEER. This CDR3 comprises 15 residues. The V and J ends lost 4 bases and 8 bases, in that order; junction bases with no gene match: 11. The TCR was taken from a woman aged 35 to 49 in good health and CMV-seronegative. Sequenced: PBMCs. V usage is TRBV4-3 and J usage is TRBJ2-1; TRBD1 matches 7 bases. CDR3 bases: TGCGCCAGCAGCCTGAGGGGGCAGGTTGGGGATGAGCAGTTCTTC. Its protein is CASSLRGQVGDEQFF.